Included here is one TCR beta chain sequence, with context. Clones were read by immunoSEQ multiplex PCR, and TCRdb kept only the in-frame ones, dropping some. The sample includes approximately 120,000 clones, about three quarters of them seen just once. The record originates from a study of blood T cell repertoires in COVID-19. Study overall: Whether acute or convalescent, the COVID-19 samples came from the United States, Italy and Spain. T cells, B-cell-depleted T cells, or PBMCs provided the cDNA or gDNA that served as material.

CDR3 length: 15 residues. Deletions cut 0 bases from V and 7 bases from J, with 16 bases between. Germline CDR1 reads SGDLS; CDR2 reads YYNGEE. The source material was peripheral blood. The J gene is TRBJ2-5, the V gene TRBV9, with a possible D match to TRBD1 (5 bases). The origin of this receptor is a human donor in a cohort sampled during active or convalescent COVID-19. The CDR3 coding sequence is TGTGCCAGCAGCGTAGGACCCCCGCACCAGGGGACCCAGTACTTC. Protein product: CASSVGPPHQGTQYF.